This section outlines one TCR beta chain sequence together with its context. The antigen is undetermined. The sample belongs to a study of cytomegalovirus exposure and HLA in healthy donors. Study outcomes and limitations: Trimming of TCR beta V- and J-genes showed a link, identified in a later analysis, to a missense DCLRE1C variant. The majority of TCR sequences were rare, yet some public TCRs appeared in many donors. Immune exposure information comprised only CMV serostatus.

The PCR contained 60 Vbeta and 13 Jbeta primers. Authors' data handling: An analysis performed later counted 70 million to 90 million unique TCR beta chains (approximately 11 million of them shared). TCRdb's copy holds only in-frame clones and misses some; the assay was immunoSEQ multiplex PCR. D and trimming were read from the DNA, whereas the V and J calls and clone size are those reported in that table. The profile shows some 100,000 clones, 79% of them singletons. The receptor's source is a male donor in good health and CMV-seropositive. Source material: PBMCs.

The CDR3 coding sequence is TGTGCCAGCAGTTACTCTGCGACAGGGTGGAATTCACCCCTCCACTTT. This gives the protein CASSYSATGWNSPLHF. The chain is built from TRBV6-5 and TRBJ1-6; 7 nucleotides agree with TRBD1. CDR1 is MNHEY, CDR2 SVGAGI, per germline. Trimming cost V 0 bases and J 7 bases; bases outside gene matches: 6. CDR3 length: 16 residues.